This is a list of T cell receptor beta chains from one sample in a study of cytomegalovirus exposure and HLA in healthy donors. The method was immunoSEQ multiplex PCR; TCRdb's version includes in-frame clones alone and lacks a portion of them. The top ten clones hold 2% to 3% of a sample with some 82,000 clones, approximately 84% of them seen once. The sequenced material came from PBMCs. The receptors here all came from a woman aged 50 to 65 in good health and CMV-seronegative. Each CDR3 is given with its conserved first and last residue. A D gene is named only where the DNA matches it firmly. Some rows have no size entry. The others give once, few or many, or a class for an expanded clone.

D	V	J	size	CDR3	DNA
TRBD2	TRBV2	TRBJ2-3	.	CASSLLWTSGNPSTDTQYF	TGTGCCAGCAGCCTCTTGTGGACTAGCGGGAACCCTAGCACAGATACGCAGTATTTT
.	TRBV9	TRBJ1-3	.	CASSERGPGNTIYF	TGTGCCAGCAGCGAGCGAGGGCCCGGAAACACCATATATTTT
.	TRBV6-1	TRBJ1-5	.	CASIGGSNQPQHF	TGTGCCAGCATCGGGGGGAGCAATCAGCCCCAGCATTTT
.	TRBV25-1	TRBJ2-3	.	CASRLHVLQSTDTQYF	TGTGCCAGCAGGCTTCACGTTCTACAGAGCACAGATACGCAGTATTTT
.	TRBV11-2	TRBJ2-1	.	CASSSMNQINNEQFF	TGTGCCAGCAGCTCAATGAACCAGATAAACAATGAGCAGTTCTTC
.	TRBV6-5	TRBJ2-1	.	CASSYSSREGNNEQFF	TGTGCCAGCAGTTACTCGTCACGGGAAGGAAACAATGAGCAGTTCTTC
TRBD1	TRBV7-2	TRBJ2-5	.	CASSHRTGLQETQYF	TGTGCCAGCAGCCATAGGACAGGGCTCCAAGAGACCCAGTACTTC
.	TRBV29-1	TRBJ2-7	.	CSVGSTSYEQYF	TGCAGCGTTGGGAGCACCTCCTACGAGCAGTACTTC
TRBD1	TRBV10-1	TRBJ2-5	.	CASSAGQGWETQYF	TGCGCCAGCAGTGCGGGACAGGGTTGGGAGACCCAGTACTTC
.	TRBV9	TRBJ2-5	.	CASSVGLAETQYF	TGTGCCAGCAGCGTTGGGCTAGCCGAGACCCAGTACTTC
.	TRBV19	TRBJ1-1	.	CASSLHGSGTEAFF	TGTGCCAGTAGTCTTCACGGGTCTGGCACTGAAGCTTTCTTT
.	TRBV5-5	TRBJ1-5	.	CASSPGHLLDQPQHF	TGTGCCAGCAGCCCGGGACACCTTCTCGATCAGCCCCAGCATTTT
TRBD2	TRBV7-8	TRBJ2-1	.	CASRRAGLTNEQFF	TGTGCCAGCAGAAGAGCGGGACTTACTAATGAGCAGTTCTTC
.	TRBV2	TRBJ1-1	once	CASSPQGPGTEAFF	TGTGCCAGCAGTCCCCAGGGGCCGGGCACTGAAGCTTTCTTT
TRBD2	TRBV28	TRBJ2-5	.	CASSPGTSGRRETQYF	TGTGCCAGCAGTCCCGGGACTAGCGGGAGAAGAGAGACCCAGTACTTC
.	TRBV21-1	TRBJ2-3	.	CASSTKRGLFTDTQYF	TGTGCCAGCAGCACGAAACGGGGACTTTTCACAGATACGCAGTATTTT
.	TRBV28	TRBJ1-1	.	CASSPLGRGVSGTEAFF	TGTGCCAGCAGCCCTCTCGGGCGGGGGGTAAGCGGGACTGAAGCTTTCTTT
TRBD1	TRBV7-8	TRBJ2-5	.	CASSPGTGFQTQYF	TGTGCCAGCAGCCCCGGGACAGGGTTCCAGACCCAGTACTTC
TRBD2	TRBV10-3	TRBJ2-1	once	CAITGTSGRAGYNEQFF	TGTGCCATCACCGGGACTAGCGGGAGGGCAGGCTACAATGAGCAGTTCTTC
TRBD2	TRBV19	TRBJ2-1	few	CASSLGGLAGRFF	TGTGCCAGTAGTTTAGGGGGATTAGCGGGACGGTTCTTC
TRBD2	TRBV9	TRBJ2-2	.	CASSVASSGNTGELFF	TGTGCCAGCAGCGTAGCCTCTAGCGGGAACACCGGGGAGCTGTTTTTT
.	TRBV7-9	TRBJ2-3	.	CASSPLQSSSGYF	TGTGCCAGCAGCCCCCTTCAGTCGAGTAGCGGGTATTTT
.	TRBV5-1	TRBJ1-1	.	CASSSGTGDTEAFF	TGCGCCAGCAGCTCCGGGACGGGAGACACTGAAGCTTTCTTT
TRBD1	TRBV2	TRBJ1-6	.	CASSKGQGANSPLHF	TGTGCCAGCAGCAAGGGCCAGGGGGCTAATTCACCCCTCCACTTT
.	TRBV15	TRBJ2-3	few	CATSRGSGDTQYF	TGTGCCACCAGCAGAGGGAGTGGAGATACGCAGTATTTT
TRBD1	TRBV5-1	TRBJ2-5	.	CASSLRQGQETQYF	TGCGCCAGCAGCTTGCGACAGGGTCAAGAGACCCAGTACTTC
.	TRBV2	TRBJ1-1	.	CASILGQGRTTEAFF	TGTGCCAGCATCTTAGGGCAGGGCAGGACAACTGAAGCTTTCTTT
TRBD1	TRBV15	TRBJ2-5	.	CATGGGQGTGETETQYF	TGTGCCACCGGAGGGGGCCAGGGGACAGGGGAAACTGAGACCCAGTACTTC
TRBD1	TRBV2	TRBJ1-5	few	CASRSGTGANQPQHF	TGTGCCAGCAGATCCGGGACAGGTGCCAATCAGCCCCAGCATTTT
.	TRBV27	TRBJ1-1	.	CASSLHTGPSFF	TGTGCCAGCAGTTTACATACAGGACCATCTTTCTTT
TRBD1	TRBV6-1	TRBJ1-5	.	CASKKGADSNQPQHF	TGTGCCAGTAAGAAGGGGGCGGATAGCAATCAGCCCCAGCATTTT
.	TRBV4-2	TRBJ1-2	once	CASSQVAVQPGGYTF	TGTGCCAGCAGCCAAGTTGCCGTCCAGCCAGGCGGCTACACCTTC
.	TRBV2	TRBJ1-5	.	CALRGGDNQPQHF	TGTGCCTTGCGGGGGGGGGACAATCAGCCCCAGCATTTT
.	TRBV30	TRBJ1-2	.	CAWLKQGLKYGYTF	TGTGCCTGGCTTAAACAGGGTTTAAAGTATGGCTACACCTTC
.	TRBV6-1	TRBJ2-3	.	CASSDGAGHWTDTQYF	TGTGCCAGCAGTGACGGAGCGGGTCATTGGACAGATACGCAGTATTTT
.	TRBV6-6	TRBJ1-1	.	CASSYSDTEAFF	TGTGCCAGCAGTTACTCCGACACTGAAGCTTTCTTT
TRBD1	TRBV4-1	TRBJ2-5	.	CASSQVGQGGQETQYF	TGCGCCAGCAGCCAAGTTGGACAGGGAGGCCAAGAGACCCAGTACTTC
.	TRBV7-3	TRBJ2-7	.	CASSLGLVDEQYF	TGTGCCAGCAGCTTAGGACTGGTCGACGAGCAGTACTTC
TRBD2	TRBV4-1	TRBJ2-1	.	CASSQPGLAGYNEQFF	TGCGCCAGCAGCCAACCGGGACTAGCGGGGTACAATGAGCAGTTCTTC
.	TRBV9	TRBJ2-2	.	CASSVTPGTNTGELFF	TGTGCCAGCAGCGTGACTCCTGGAACGAACACCGGGGAGCTGTTTTTT
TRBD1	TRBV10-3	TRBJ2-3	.	CAISWDSSTDTQYF	TGTGCCATCAGTTGGGACAGTTCCACAGATACGCAGTATTTT
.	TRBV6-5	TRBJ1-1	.	CASSPPGGANTEAFF	TGTGCCAGCAGTCCCCCGGGGGGGGCGAACACTGAAGCTTTCTTT
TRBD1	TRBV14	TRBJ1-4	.	CASSQFTGALNEKLFF	TGTGCCAGCAGCCAGTTTACAGGGGCCCTTAATGAAAAACTGTTTTTT
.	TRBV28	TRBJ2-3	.	CASSLRELADTQYF	TGTGCCAGCAGTTTACGTGAGCTTGCAGATACGCAGTATTTT
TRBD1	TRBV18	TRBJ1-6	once	CASAYSGGANNSPLHF	TGTGCCAGCGCCTATTCAGGGGGCGCAAATAATTCACCCCTCCACTTT
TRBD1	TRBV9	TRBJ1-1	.	CASSSRGQGSTEAFF	TGTGCCAGCAGCTCGAGAGGACAGGGTAGCACTGAAGCTTTCTTT
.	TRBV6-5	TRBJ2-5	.	CASSYSTGGRETQYF	TGTGCCAGCAGTTACTCGACGGGGGGCAGAGAGACCCAGTACTTC
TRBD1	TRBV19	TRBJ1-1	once	CASSPQGVPEAFF	TGTGCCAGTAGCCCCCAGGGGGTCCCTGAAGCTTTCTTT
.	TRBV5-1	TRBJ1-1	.	CASSLVADLYGDTEAFF	TGCGCCAGCAGCTTGGTGGCGGATCTCTACGGAGACACTGAAGCTTTCTTT
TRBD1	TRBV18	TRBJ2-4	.	CASSPTGNRQNIQYF	TGTGCCAGCTCACCGACAGGGAATCGGCAAAACATTCAGTACTTC
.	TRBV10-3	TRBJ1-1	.	CAITPLISGTEAFF	TGTGCCATCACTCCTCTGATTTCGGGCACTGAAGCTTTCTTT
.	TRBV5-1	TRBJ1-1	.	CASSLGRGANTEAFF	TGCGCCAGCAGCTTGGGTCGGGGGGCGAACACTGAAGCTTTCTTT
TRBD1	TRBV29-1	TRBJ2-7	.	CSVDLGQGSNEQYF	TGCAGCGTTGATCTGGGACAGGGGAGTAACGAGCAGTACTTC
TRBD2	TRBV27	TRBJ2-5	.	CASRAAGGGSSETQYF	TGTGCCAGCAGGGCGGCGGGCGGGGGATCATCAGAGACCCAGTACTTC
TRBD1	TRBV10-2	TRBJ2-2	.	CASSEGQAPGELFF	TGCGCCAGCAGTGAGGGACAGGCCCCCGGGGAGCTGTTTTTT
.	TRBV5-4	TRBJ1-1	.	CASSLAGGAGGNTEAFF	TGTGCCAGCAGCTTGGCCGGGGGGGCCGGGGGGAACACTGAAGCTTTCTTT
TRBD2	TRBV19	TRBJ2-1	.	CASSFLAGNEQFF	TGTGCCAGTAGTTTCCTAGCGGGTAATGAGCAGTTCTTC
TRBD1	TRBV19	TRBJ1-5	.	CASSSPGQGKRGQPQHF	TGTGCCAGTAGTTCGCCGGGACAGGGGAAACGGGGTCAGCCCCAGCATTTT
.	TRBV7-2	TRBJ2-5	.	CASSETIRVEGETQYF	TGTGCCAGCAGCGAGACAATACGGGTGGAGGGAGAGACCCAGTACTTC